The clone carrying this T cell receptor beta chain was picked up a small number of times. The antigen is not known. This sample was included in a study of cytomegalovirus exposure and HLA in healthy donors. Study-wide results and limits: Association of a missense DCLRE1C variant with TCR beta V- and J-gene trimming was reported in a later analysis.

Though nominally healthy at sampling, donors likely had unrecorded immune exposures. Use of 60 Vbeta and 13 Jbeta primers characterized the PCR. Clones were read by immunoSEQ multiplex PCR, and TCRdb kept only the in-frame ones, dropping some. In the table there are over 150,000 clones, about 80% of which are singletons. This clonotype was sampled from a man between 18 and 35 years old in good health and CMV-seropositive. Material for sequencing was PBMCs.

In nucleotides, the CDR3 is TGCAGCGTCGCACTAGCGGAGAGCTCCTACGAGCAGTACTTC. It is translated as CSVALAESSYEQYF. The chain links TRBV29-1 to TRBJ2-7, with TRBD2 matching over 8 bases. Germline assignment: CDR1 SQVTM and CDR2 ANQGSEA. The CDR3 has 14 amino acids. Trimming at V came to 6 bases and at J to 0 bases, leaving 7 bases not matched to a gene.